This T cell receptor (beta chain) derives from a study of technical replicates of blood from a few donors. This table comes from immunoSEQ multiplex PCR, and its TCRdb copy is limited to in-frame clones, with some not included. The sample lists roughly 82,000 clones; 95% to 96% were seen once. Germline CDR1 is SEHNR and CDR2 is FQNEAQ (reference sequence). V shed 5 bases, J shed 6 bases, and the junction held 10 bases outside the gene matches. The CDR3 spans 16 residues. The V and J genes are TRBV7-9 and TRBJ2-5; 12 bases fit TRBD2. This TCR came from a human donor in good health. The sequenced material came from T cells isolated from PBMCs. The CDR3 DNA follows: TGTGCCAGCAGCAGTCGGACTAGCGGGACCGTAAAGACCCAGTACTTC. Its protein product is CASSSRTSGTVKTQYF.